This TCR beta chain stems from a study of cytomegalovirus exposure and HLA in healthy donors. Primers: 60 Vbeta forward and 13 Jbeta reverse. Clones were sequenced by immunoSEQ multiplex PCR, and TCRdb holds only the in-frame ones, with some missing. The repertoire includes some 120,000 clones, about four fifths of them detected once, and over 3.5% sits in the top ten. On this clone: The antigen remains undetermined. The junction departs from the called germline gene at one end, perhaps through a read error.

Study outcomes and limitations: More clonal expansion characterized HLA-associated TCR beta chains than equally common others in a later analysis.

The clonotype originates from a man aged 30 to 45 in good health and CMV-seropositive. The sequencing input was PBMCs.

DNA for the CDR3: TGTGCCAGCAGCGATTCCGGGACACGCTCCGTCTTAGGCTTC. This sequence encodes CASSDSGTRSVLGF. The chain has TRBV2 and TRBJ2-7, with TRBD1 as a possible D gene (6 bases). This CDR3 is built from 14 residues. Per germline, CDR1 SNHLY and CDR2 FYNNEI.